The entry below describes one T cell receptor (beta chain). Antigen specificity is unknown. V shed 1 base and J shed 4 bases, with 8 bases lying between them. Germline V gene sequence: CDR1 LNHNV, CDR2 YYDKDF (reference sequence). There are 15 residues in the CDR3. The data derive from a study of cytomegalovirus exposure and HLA in healthy donors. Vbeta (60) and Jbeta (13) primers were used in the PCR. Assay: immunoSEQ multiplex PCR; the TCRdb copy retains only in-frame clones and omits some. The sample includes over 200,000 clones, 82% of them seen just once. Study results and caveats: Despite most TCR sequences being rare, some public TCRs occurred in many donors. Through in vitro validation, a few CMV-associated chains were shown to be specific for CMV antigens. Another analysis was done later, and it associated fewer than 20,000 TCR beta sequences with HLA alleles at 0.05 false discovery rate. Accurate prediction of most subjects' HLA-A and HLA-B alleles from TCR beta sequences was reported.

This sequence joins TRBV15 and TRBJ1-6, with TRBD1 as a possible D gene (5 bases). The origin of this receptor is a woman aged 40 to 49 in good health and CMV-seropositive. Sample: PBMCs. CDR3 residues: CATSRVGGYNSPLHF. The CDR3 nucleotides read TGTGCCACCAGCAGAGTGGGGGGGTATAATTCACCCCTCCACTTT. Variable domain in full (rest from reference TRBV15 and TRBJ1-6): DAMVIQNPRYQVTQFGKPVTLSCSQTLNHNVMYWYQQKSSQAPKLLFHYYDKDFNNEADTPDNFQSRRPNTSFCFLDIRSPGLGDTAMYLCATSRVGGYNSPLHFGNGTRLTVT.